This section outlines one T cell receptor beta chain sequence together with its context. The entry originates in a study of cytomegalovirus exposure and HLA in healthy donors. CDR1 is MNHNY and CDR2 is SVGAGI in the germline V gene (reference sequence). The J segment lost 5 bases and the V segment lost 2 bases, leaving 5 bases of the junction unmatched. CDR3 length: 15 amino acids. This table comes from immunoSEQ multiplex PCR, and its TCRdb copy is limited to in-frame clones, with some not included. The sample records around 260,000 clones, roughly 87% being singletons. The donors were part of the validation cohort of fewer than 150 subjects. That cohort was separate from the first cohort, which comprised under 750 subjects.

The chain joins TRBV6-6 to TRBJ2-5, with 10 positions matching TRBD1. Material for sequencing was PBMCs. This clonotype was obtained from a woman in her 30s in good health and CMV-seronegative. CDR3 in DNA: TGTGCCAGCAGTTACACGGACAGGGGGGGGGAGACCCAGTACTTC. It translates to CASSYTDRGGETQYF.